This T cell receptor (beta chain) appears in the sequencing data of a study of cytomegalovirus exposure and HLA in healthy donors. PCR amplification relied on 60 Vbeta primers (plus 13 Jbeta primers). TCRdb keeps only in-frame clones here, not all; method: immunoSEQ multiplex PCR. The repertoire holds 150,000 to 200,000 clones, with more than 75% as singletons. Regarding donors, all were healthy bone marrow donors. Nominally healthy donors provided the samples, though records likely missed some immune exposures. CDR1 is MNHNS, CDR2 SASEGT, per germline. The length of the CDR3 is 14 residues. V shed 2 bases and J shed 6 bases, with 14 bases lying between them. This clone was seen a few times. Antigen unknown. Study-level results: Rare TCR sequences predominated, though certain public TCRs were found in many donors. Being indistinguishable, some V segments were excluded, TRBV6-2 and TRBV6-3 among them.

Sequencing was carried out using PBMCs. The sequence came from a girl under three years old in good health and CMV-seronegative. The V and J genes are TRBV6-1 and TRBJ2-7; weak D call: TRBD1 (5 bases). CDR3 loop: CASSEIPHRLEQYF. DNA for the CDR3: TGTGCCAGCAGTGAAATCCCCCACAGGCTCGAGCAGTACTTC.